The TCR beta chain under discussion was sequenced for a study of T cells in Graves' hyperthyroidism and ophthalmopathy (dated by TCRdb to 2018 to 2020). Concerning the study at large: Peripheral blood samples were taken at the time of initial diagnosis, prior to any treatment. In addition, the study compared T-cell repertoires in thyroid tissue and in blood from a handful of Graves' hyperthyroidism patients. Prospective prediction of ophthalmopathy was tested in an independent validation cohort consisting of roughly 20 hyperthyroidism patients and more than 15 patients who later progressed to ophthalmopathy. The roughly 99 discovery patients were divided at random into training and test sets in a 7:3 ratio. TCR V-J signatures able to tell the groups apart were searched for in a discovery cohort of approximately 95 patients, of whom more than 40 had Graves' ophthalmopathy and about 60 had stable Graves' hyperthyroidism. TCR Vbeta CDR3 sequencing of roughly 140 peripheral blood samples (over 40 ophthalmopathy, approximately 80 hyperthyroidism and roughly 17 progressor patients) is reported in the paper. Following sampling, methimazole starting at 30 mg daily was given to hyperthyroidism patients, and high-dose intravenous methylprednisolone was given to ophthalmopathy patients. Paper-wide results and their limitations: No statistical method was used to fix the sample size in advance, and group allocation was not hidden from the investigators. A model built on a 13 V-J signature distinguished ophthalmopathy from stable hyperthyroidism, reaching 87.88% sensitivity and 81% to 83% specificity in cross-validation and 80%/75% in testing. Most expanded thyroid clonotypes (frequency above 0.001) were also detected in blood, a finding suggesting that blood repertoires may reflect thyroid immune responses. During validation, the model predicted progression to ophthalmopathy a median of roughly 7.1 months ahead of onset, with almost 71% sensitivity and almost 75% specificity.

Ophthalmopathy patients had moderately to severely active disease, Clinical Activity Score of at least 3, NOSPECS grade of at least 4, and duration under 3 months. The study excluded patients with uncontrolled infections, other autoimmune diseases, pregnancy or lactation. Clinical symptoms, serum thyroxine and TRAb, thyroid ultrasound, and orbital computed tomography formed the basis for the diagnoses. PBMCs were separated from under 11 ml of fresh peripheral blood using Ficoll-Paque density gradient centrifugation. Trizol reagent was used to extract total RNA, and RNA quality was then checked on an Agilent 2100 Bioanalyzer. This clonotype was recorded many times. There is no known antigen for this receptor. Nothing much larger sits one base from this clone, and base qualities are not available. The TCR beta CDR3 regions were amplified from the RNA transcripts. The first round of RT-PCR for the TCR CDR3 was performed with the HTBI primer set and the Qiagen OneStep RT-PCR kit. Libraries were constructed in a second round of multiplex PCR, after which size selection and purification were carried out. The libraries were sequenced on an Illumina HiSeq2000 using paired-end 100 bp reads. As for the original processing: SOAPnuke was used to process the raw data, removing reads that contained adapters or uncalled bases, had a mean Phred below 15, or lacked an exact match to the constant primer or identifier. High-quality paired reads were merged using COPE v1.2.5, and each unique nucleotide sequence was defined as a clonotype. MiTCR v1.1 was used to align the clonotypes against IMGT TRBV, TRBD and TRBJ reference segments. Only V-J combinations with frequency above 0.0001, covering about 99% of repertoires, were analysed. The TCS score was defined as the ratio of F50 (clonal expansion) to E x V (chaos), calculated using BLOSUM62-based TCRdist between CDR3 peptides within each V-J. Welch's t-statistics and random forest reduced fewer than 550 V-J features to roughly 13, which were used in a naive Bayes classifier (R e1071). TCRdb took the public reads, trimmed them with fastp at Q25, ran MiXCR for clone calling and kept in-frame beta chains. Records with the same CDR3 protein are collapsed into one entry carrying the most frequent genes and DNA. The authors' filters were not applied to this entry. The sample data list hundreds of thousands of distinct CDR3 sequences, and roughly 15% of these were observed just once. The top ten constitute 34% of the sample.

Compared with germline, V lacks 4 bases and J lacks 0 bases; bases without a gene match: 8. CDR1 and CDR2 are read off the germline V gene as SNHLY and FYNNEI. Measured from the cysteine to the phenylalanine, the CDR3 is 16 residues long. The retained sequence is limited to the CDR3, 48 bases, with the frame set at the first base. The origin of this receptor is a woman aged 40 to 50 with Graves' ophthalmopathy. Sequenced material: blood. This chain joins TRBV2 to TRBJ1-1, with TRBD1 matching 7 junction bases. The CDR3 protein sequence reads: CASSGNRGGVNTEAFF. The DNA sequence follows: TGTGCCAGCAGTGGAAACAGGGGAGGAGTGAACACTGAAGCTTTCTTT.